Below, 28 T cell receptor beta chains from the same sample are listed, as sequenced in a study of T cell repertoires in cytomegalovirus infection. TCRdb independently ran MiXCR on the reads; one entry per CDR3 protein. The table shows fewer than 250,000 distinct CDR3 sequences, with 9% to 15% occurring only once. Specimen: PBMCs. The receptors come from a human donor in good health (CMV status not recorded). Some clones in this sample may be carry-over from other donors' samples.

This clonotype was counted many times. This chain links TRBV6-6 with TRBJ2-5, with D perhaps TRBD1 or TRBD2 (5 bases each). The CDR3 totals 15 residues. CDR1 is MNHNY, CDR2 SVGAGI, per germline (reference sequence). The V end was cut by 4 bases, the J end by 8 bases, with 20 bases between. CDR3 protein: CASSSPRDGSFTQYF. In DNA, the CDR3 is TGTGCCAGCAGTTCACCCCGGGACGGTTCGTTTACCCAGTACTTC.

The chain employs TRBV6-1 and TRBJ1-4; TRBD1 is a possible D gene (6 bases). The length of the CDR3 is 15 residues. Germline lookup yields CDR1 MNHNS and CDR2 SASEGT. V lost 6 bases, J lost 2 bases, and 13 bases lay in between. The CDR3: CASRDSGQTNEKLFF. The DNA of the CDR3 is TGTGCCAGCAGGGATTCCGGACAGACTAATGAAAAACTGTTTTTT.

This clonotype was detected a few times. The rearrangement uses TRBV6-6 and TRBJ1-4; D uncertain. The germline V gene has CDR1 MNHNY and CDR2 SVGAGI (reference sequence). The V and J ends lost 0 bases and 5 bases respectively, with 10 bases between them. CDR3 size: 15 residues. CDR3 protein: CASSYSGGRNEKLFF. CDR3 bases: TGTGCCAGCAGTTACTCGGGAGGGAGGAATGAAAAACTGTTTTTT.

The rearrangement joins TRBV6-5 to TRBJ1-3; TRBD1 matches at 7 bases. The J segment lost 0 bases and the V segment lost 2 bases, leaving 13 bases of the junction unmatched. CDR3 length: 19 residues. In germline, CDR1 is MNHEY, CDR2 SVGAGI. This CDR3 is CASSYGAGGRPRSGNTIYF. The CDR3 DNA reads TGTGCCAGCAGTTACGGTGCAGGGGGACGGCCTCGCTCTGGAAACACCATATATTTT.

This clonotype showed up just a few times. A much larger clone lies one base from this, so it may be a read error. The genes are TRBV5-6 and TRBJ2-3; D is perhaps TRBD2 (5 bases). The CDR3 loop spans 13 amino acids. The germline V gene has CDR1 SGHDT and CDR2 YYEEEE. V shed 2 bases and J shed 2 bases, with 6 bases lying between them. The CDR3 DNA is TGTGCCAGCAGCTTCGGGAACACAGATACGCAGTATTTT. It codes for CASSFGNTDTQYF.

This clonotype was counted only a few times. The chain employs TRBV25-1 and TRBJ2-4; D might be TRBD1 (5 bases). Per the germline V gene, CDR1 is MGHDK and CDR2 is SYGVNS. The length of the CDR3 is 15 residues. The V gene lost 3 bases and the J gene lost 1 base, with 10 bases spanning the gap. CDR3 sequence (DNA): TGTGCCAGCAGTGACCTACAGGCCGCCAAAAACATTCAGTACTTC. Protein product: CASSDLQAAKNIQYF.

The chain recombines TRBV29-1 with TRBJ2-7, with D unclear. The germline V gene encodes CDR1 SQVTM and CDR2 ANQGSEA. Trimming shortened V by 4 bases and J by 1 base, and 11 bases separated the two germline ends. The CDR3 totals 13 residues. CDR3 region: CSVAASSSYEQYF. The CDR3 DNA sequence: TGCAGCGTTGCGGCTAGTAGTTCCTACGAGCAGTACTTC.

The sample holds many counts of this clonotype. The chain recombines TRBV7-4 with TRBJ2-3; 12 nucleotides align to TRBD1. The CDR3 is 18 amino acids. In germline, CDR1 is SGHVT, CDR2 SQSDAQ. Trimming removed 7 bases from V and 7 bases from J; junction bases left unmatched: 18. The CDR3 DNA is TGTGCCAGCAACCGGGGACAGGGGGCGATCATCAGCCTCTATACGCAGTATTTT. Its translation: CASNRGQGAIISLYTQYF. Together with reference TRBV7-4 and TRBJ2-3, the CDR3 gives the full variable domain: GAGVSQSPRYKVAKRGRDVALRCDSISGHVTLYWYRQTLGQGSEVLTYSQSDAQRDKSGRPSGRFSAERPERSVSTLKIQRTEQGDSAVYLCASNRGQGAIISLYTQYFGPGTRLTVL.

This clonotype was detected many times. The chain employs TRBV7-2 and TRBJ2-1; D might be TRBD1 (7 bases). CDR1 SGHTA and CDR2 FQGNSA come from the germline V gene. The CDR3 contains 14 residues. Trimming stripped 5 bases from V and 7 bases from J, with 15 bases between. The CDR3 coding sequence is TGTGCCAGCAGCATAGGACAGGCGGGGAATGAGCAGTTCTTC. Amino acid sequence: CASSIGQAGNEQFF.

On this clonotype itself: This clone may be a read error of a much larger clone one base away. The V and J genes are TRBV11-2 and TRBJ1-6, with 7 bases fitting TRBD1. The V gene's germline CDR1 is SGHAT and CDR2 FQNNGV. Trimming took 11 bases from V and 8 from J; bases not matched to a gene: 12. This CDR3 comprises 14 residues. As DNA, the CDR3 is TGTGCCTGCACCAGATGGACAGGAGATTCACCCCTCCACTTT. It codes for CACTRWTGDSPLHF.

Ten or more counts support this clonotype. The V call is TRBV5-1, the J call TRBJ2-5, with TRBD1 identical over 9 bases. The CDR3 extends over 14 amino acids. The germline V gene has CDR1 SGHRS and CDR2 YFSETQ. Trimming cost V 4 bases and J 4 bases; bases outside gene matches: 5. The CDR3 loop is CASSEGQGRETQYF. The CDR3 bases are TGCGCCAGCAGCGAGGGACAGGGACGAGAGACCCAGTACTTC. Together with reference TRBV5-1 and TRBJ2-5, the CDR3 gives the full variable domain: KAGVTQTPRYLIKTRGQQVTLSCSPISGHRSVSWYQQTPGQGLQFLFEYFSETQRNKGNFPGRFSGRQFSNSRSEMNVSTLELGDSALYLCASSEGQGRETQYFGPGTRLLVL.

Comment on this clonotype: This may be a read error, as it is one base from a much larger clone. The chain has TRBV12-3 or TRBV12-4 and TRBJ2-1, with 13 bases aligning to TRBD2. This CDR3 is built from 15 residues. CDR3: CASSQLAGGRNEQSF. DNA for the CDR3: TGTGCCAGCAGCCAACTAGCGGGGGGGCGCAATGAGCAGTCCTTC.

The chain uses TRBV2 and TRBJ1-5; D remains ambiguous. CDR3 size: 13 residues. V lost 6 bases and J lost 4, with 10 bases in between. CDR1 is SNHLY and CDR2 is FYNNEI in the germline V gene. The DNA for the CDR3 is TGTGCCAGCAGCGGACGGAGGAATCAGCCCCAGCATTTT. Translated, it gives CASSGRRNQPQHF.

There are many counts of this clonotype. The J gene is TRBJ2-1, the V gene TRBV6-2 or TRBV6-3, with TRBD2 matching 12 bases. J gave up 6 bases and V 7 bases, and 13 bases lay outside the gene matches. The CDR3 totals 17 residues. Per the germline V gene, CDR1 is MNHEY and CDR2 is SVGEGT. The CDR3 region is CASTPTSGSFGINEQFF. CDR3 nucleotide sequence: TGTGCCAGCACCCCGACTAGCGGGAGCTTCGGGATCAATGAGCAGTTCTTC.

This clonotype has ten or more counts. This chain uses TRBV7-8 with TRBJ2-7, with D perhaps TRBD1 (6 bases). The germline V gene encodes CDR1 SGHVS and CDR2 FQNEAQ. The V end lost 2 bases, the J end lost 0 bases, and 14 bases lay between the germline ends. The CDR3 consists of 16 residues. This chain's CDR3 is CASSLRPRTDSYEQYF. Written as DNA, the CDR3 is TGTGCCAGCAGCTTAAGGCCCCGGACAGACTCCTACGAGCAGTACTTC. Full variable domain (remainder filled in from reference TRBV7-8 and TRBJ2-7): GAGVSQSPRYKVAKRGQDVALRCDPISGHVSLFWYQQALGQGPEFLTYFQNEAQLDKSGLPSDRFFAERPEGSVSTLKIQRTQQEDSAVYLCASSLRPRTDSYEQYFGPGTRLTVT.

This clonotype was seen many times. The genes are TRBV11-3 and TRBJ2-1; 12 bases are a match to TRBD2. The germline CDR1 and CDR2 sequences are SGHNT and YENEEA. J lost 7 bases, V lost 5 bases, and 6 bases had no gene match. CDR3 length equals 15 residues. Here the CDR3 DNA reads TGTGCCAGCAGCCGTAGACTAGCGGGGGAAAATGAGCAGTTCTTC. Its protein is CASSRRLAGENEQFF.

This clonotype was found many times. This chain uses TRBV28 with TRBJ1-5; 8 nucleotides match TRBD1. Germline values: CDR1 MDHEN, CDR2 SYDVKM. CDR3 size: 14 residues. Germline trimming cut 6 bases from V and 3 bases from J; bases unmatched to any gene: 4. CDR3: CASRRQGNNQPQHF. CDR3 DNA: TGTGCCAGCAGACGACAGGGGAACAATCAGCCCCAGCATTTT.

This clonotype was detected a few times. V is TRBV20-1 and J is TRBJ2-1; 10 bases match TRBD2. Germline assignment: CDR1 DFQATT and CDR2 SNEGSKA (reference sequence). CDR3 length equals 14 residues. V was pared by 3 bases and J by 9 bases, with 8 bases of the junction left unmatched. The CDR3 DNA sequence: TGCAGTGCTAGTAAGCTAGCGGGAGTTTTTGAGCAGTTCTTC. It translates to CSASKLAGVFEQFF.

This clonotype has a count of ten or more. The V and J genes are TRBV12-3 or TRBV12-4 and TRBJ2-6; 7 nucleotides match TRBD1. This CDR3 is 16 amino acids long. The V and J ends lost 6 bases and 3 bases, in that order; junction bases with no gene match: 8. The CDR3 is CASRRTGDGGANVLTF. CDR3 nucleotide sequence: TGTGCCAGCAGGCGTACAGGGGACGGTGGGGCCAACGTCCTGACTTTC.

There are a few counts of this clonotype. This chain connects TRBV7-7 to TRBJ2-2; the D gene is possibly TRBD1 (5 bases). The CDR3 loop spans 13 amino acids. In germline, CDR1 is SSHAT, CDR2 FNYEAQ (reference sequence). V lost 1 base and J lost 8, with 8 bases in between. The CDR3 protein is CASSLENRGELFF. Written as DNA, the CDR3 is TGTGCCAGCAGCTTAGAGAACAGGGGGGAGCTGTTTTTT.

This clonotype was recorded a few times. The chain has TRBV6-6 and TRBJ2-7, with TRBD2 matching 10 bases. CDR1 and CDR2 from the germline V gene are MNHNY and SVGAGI (reference sequence). The CDR3 has 14 residues. The V and J ends lost 5 bases and 7 bases, in that order; junction bases with no gene match: 8. In nucleotides, the CDR3 is TGTGCCAGCAGTGGACTAGCGGACATGGGTGAGCAGTACTTC. Translated, it gives CASSGLADMGEQYF.

V and J are TRBV5-1 and TRBJ2-5; the D gene could be TRBD1 or TRBD2 (5 bases each). V lost 0 bases to trimming and J lost 1 base, with 10 bases between them. The CDR3 has 15 residues. Germline V gives CDR1 SGHRS, CDR2 YFSETQ. CDR3 DNA: TGCGCCAGCAGCTTGGAGAGGGGTGCCCAAGAGACCCAGTACTTC. It yields the protein CASSLERGAQETQYF.

This clonotype was observed at least ten times. The CDR3 DNA follows: TGTGCCAGCAGCTTAGCTACAGGGGGTGGGACAGATACGCAGTATTTT. This sequence encodes CASSLATGGGTDTQYF. The genes are TRBV7-2 and TRBJ2-3; 8 bases fit TRBD1. The CDR3 is made up of 16 amino acids. Trimming at V came to 0 bases and at J to 3 bases, leaving 5 bases not matched to a gene. Germline V CDR1 and CDR2: SGHTA, FQGNSA.

The sample holds many counts of this clonotype. This sequence joins TRBV6-2 or TRBV6-3 and TRBJ2-3, with TRBD1 matching 7 bases. This CDR3 is built from 15 residues. Trimming removed 4 bases from V and 6 bases from J; junction bases left unmatched: 10. Germline values: CDR1 MNHEY, CDR2 SVGEGT. Here the CDR3 reads CASSSWDSLPDTQYF. CDR3 DNA sequence: TGTGCCAGCAGTTCTTGGGACAGCCTCCCGGATACGCAGTATTTT.

This clonotype has ten or more counts. The chain couples TRBV6-1 to TRBJ1-5, with 9 bases fitting TRBD1. V lost 4 bases, J lost 2 bases, and 3 bases stayed unmatched. The CDR3 runs to 15 residues. Looked up from germline, CDR1 is MNHNS and CDR2 is SASEGT. Written as DNA, the CDR3 is TGTGCCAGCAGTGCGGACAGGGGTGGCAATCAGCCCCAGCATTTT. Its translation is CASSADRGGNQPQHF.

The chain carries TRBV30 and TRBJ1-1, with TRBD1 matching over 9 bases. The V segment lost 2 bases and the J segment 4 bases; nucleotides outside the gene matches: 5. Germline loops: CDR1 GTSNPN, CDR2 SVGIG (reference sequence). This CDR3 has 14 residues. This CDR3 reads CAWSTGTGSTEAFF. The CDR3 coding sequence is TGTGCCTGGAGTACCGGGACAGGGTCCACTGAAGCTTTCTTT.

This clonotype was recorded at least ten times. This chain uses TRBV28 with TRBJ2-5; the D is unclear. The CDR3 consists of 15 residues. V was trimmed by 3 bases and J by 3 bases, leaving 14 bases between them. Germline V lookup: CDR1 MDHEN, CDR2 SYDVKM. In nucleotides, the CDR3 is TGTGCCAGCAGTTTGAGTGGCCTGGGGAAAGAGACCCAGTACTTC. Its translation is CASSLSGLGKETQYF.

The table lists this clonotype with a few counts. CDR3: CATQWGADYGYTF. The DNA for the CDR3 is TGTGCCACCCAGTGGGGCGCTGACTATGGCTACACCTTC. The rearrangement joins TRBV6-5 to TRBJ1-2; possibly TRBD1 for D (5 bases). The CDR3 is 13 residues long. The ends were cut back, 10 bases at V and 3 bases at J, with 15 bases in the middle. From germline, CDR1 is MNHEY and CDR2 SVGAGI.